The 10 T cell receptor beta chains in this list originate from one sample, sequenced in a study of shared clonotypes between healthy human individuals. The table came from immunoSEQ multiplex PCR; TCRdb's copy has only in-frame clones and leaves some out. The table records around 2.5 million clones, roughly 93% of them present only once. The sample consisted of naive CD4+ T cells from PBMCs. Subset reported: CD45RA+ positively selected. All receptors derive from a man aged 18-30 years in good health. Some clones in this sample may be carry-over from other donors' samples.

The genes are TRBV5-1 and TRBJ2-6; no clear D. V lost 0 bases and J lost 0, with 7 bases in between. The CDR3 is made up of 16 amino acids. CDR1 SGHRS and CDR2 YFSETQ come from the germline V gene. The CDR3 loop is CASSLDSGSGANVLTF. CDR3 bases: TGCGCCAGCAGCTTGGATTCGGGCTCTGGGGCCAACGTCCTGACTTTC.

This chain connects TRBV7-9 to TRBJ1-2; D is uncertain. The CDR3 has 13 amino acids. Trimming left V 6 bases short and J 3 bases short, with 11 bases between. CDR1 and CDR2 (germline): SEHNR, FQNEAQ (reference sequence). CDR3 nucleotide sequence: TGTGCCAGCAGGCTAGACGGGTACTATGGCTACACCTTC. This translates into CASRLDGYYGYTF.

This clone has just a few counts. V and J are TRBV9 and TRBJ2-2; a possible D gene is TRBD2 (7 bases). CDR1 and CDR2 (germline): SGDLS, YYNGEE. Trimming removed 6 bases at V and 1 base at J, with 13 bases between. The CDR3 contains 15 residues. This CDR3 is CASTGRGRNTGELFF. The CDR3 DNA follows: TGTGCCAGCACCGGGCGGGGGCGGAACACCGGGGAGCTGTTTTTT.

The chain has TRBV27 and TRBJ2-7; D perhaps matches TRBD1 (6 bases). Trimming removed 3 bases from V and 6 bases from J, with 12 bases in between. The germline V gene encodes CDR1 MNHEY and CDR2 SMNVEV (reference sequence). The CDR3 length is 13 residues. Written as DNA, the CDR3 is TGTGCCAGCAGTTTGACCCAACAGGGCGAGCAGTACTTC. Translating gives CASSLTQQGEQYF.

This clone is a singleton in its sample. The V gene is TRBV28, the J gene TRBJ1-6; 9 bases fit TRBD1. Per the germline V gene, CDR1 is MDHEN and CDR2 is SYDVKM. The J segment lost 10 bases and the V segment lost 6 bases, leaving 10 bases of the junction unmatched. The CDR3 spans 15 residues. The CDR3 here is CASSPPGQGISPLHF. The CDR3 coding sequence is TGTGCCAGCAGCCCCCCGGGACAGGGAATCTCACCCCTCCACTTT.

The V gene is TRBV7-3, the J gene TRBJ2-5; D uncertain. The CDR3 has 15 amino acids. Trimming removed 1 base from V and 2 bases from J, with 11 bases in between. Germline assignment: CDR1 SGHTA and CDR2 FQGTGA. Here the CDR3 DNA reads TGTGCCAGCAGCTTAAAGTCGGATATTCAAGAGACCCAGTACTTC. This translates into CASSLKSDIQETQYF.

The chain is built from TRBV7-8 and TRBJ1-5; 9 positions agree with TRBD1. In germline, CDR1 is SGHVS, CDR2 FQNEAQ. There are 18 residues in the CDR3. The V and J ends lost 3 bases and 0 bases, in that order; junction bases with no gene match: 9. The CDR3 nucleotides read TGTGCCAGCAGCTTGCTCGGCCCGGGACAGGGTAGCAATCAGCCCCAGCATTTT. It yields the protein CASSLLGPGQGSNQPQHF.

A word on this clone: The same CDR3 can be traced to other DNA sequences in this sample. The V call is TRBV6-5, the J call TRBJ2-1; 13 nucleotides match TRBD2. CDR1 is MNHEY and CDR2 is SVGAGI in the germline V gene. Trimming cost V 4 bases and J 5 bases; bases outside gene matches: 2. The CDR3 is made up of 15 amino acids. The CDR3 spells CASSSGLAGNNEQFF. The CDR3 DNA reads TGTGCCAGCAGTTCGGGACTAGCGGGAAACAATGAGCAGTTCTTC.

The V call is TRBV18, the J call TRBJ1-1, with TRBD1 as a possible D gene (6 bases). Germline CDR1 reads KGHSH; CDR2 reads LQKENI. The V and J ends lost 2 bases and 2 bases respectively, with 12 bases between them. The CDR3 extends over 15 amino acids. The CDR3 spells CASSPSTGVNTEAFF. CDR3 bases: TGTGCCAGCTCACCATCGACAGGTGTAAACACTGAAGCTTTCTTT.

The chain joins TRBV6-1 to TRBJ1-2, with a weak D call TRBD1 (6 bases). Germline V CDR1 and CDR2: MNHNS, SASEGT. V was clipped by 2 bases and J by 3 bases, with 10 bases between them. The CDR3 extends over 14 amino acids. The CDR3 DNA is TGTGCCAGCAGTGAAAAGGGGGGGGACTATGGCTACACCTTC. It translates to CASSEKGGDYGYTF.